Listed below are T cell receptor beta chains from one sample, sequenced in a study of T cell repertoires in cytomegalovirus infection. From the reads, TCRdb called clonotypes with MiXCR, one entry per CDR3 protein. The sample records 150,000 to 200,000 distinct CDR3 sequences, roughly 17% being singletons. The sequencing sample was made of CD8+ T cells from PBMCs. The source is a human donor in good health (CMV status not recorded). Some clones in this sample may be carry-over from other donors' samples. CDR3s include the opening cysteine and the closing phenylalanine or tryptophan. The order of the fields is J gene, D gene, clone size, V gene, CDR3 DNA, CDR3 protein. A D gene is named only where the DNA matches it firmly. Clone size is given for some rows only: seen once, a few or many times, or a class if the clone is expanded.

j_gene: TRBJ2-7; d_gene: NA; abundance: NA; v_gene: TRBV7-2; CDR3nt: TGTGCCAGCAGCCCCGCCGAGGACTACGAGCAGTACTTC; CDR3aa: CASSPAEDYEQYF
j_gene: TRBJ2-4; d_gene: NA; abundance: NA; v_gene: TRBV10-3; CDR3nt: TGTGCCATCAGTGAGTCTAGCGCGAACAACATTCAGTACTTC; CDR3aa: CAISESSANNIQYF
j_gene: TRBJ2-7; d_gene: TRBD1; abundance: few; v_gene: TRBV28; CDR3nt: TGTGCCAGCAGTCTCAGGGGCCGGGACAGGGGATACTACGAGCAGTACTTC; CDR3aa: CASSLRGRDRGYYEQYF
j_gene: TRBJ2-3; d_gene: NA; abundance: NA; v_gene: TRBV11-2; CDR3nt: TGTGCCAGCAGCCCCCTTGGAGAGGCAGACACAGATACGCAGTATTTT; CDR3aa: CASSPLGEADTDTQYF
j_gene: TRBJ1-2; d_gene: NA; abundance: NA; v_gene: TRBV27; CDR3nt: TGTGCCAGCAGTTTGTCTGGAGTGGGGTATGGCTACACCTTC; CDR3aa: CASSLSGVGYGYTF
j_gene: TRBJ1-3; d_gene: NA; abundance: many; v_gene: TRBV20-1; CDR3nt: TGCAGTGCGGGGCACTCTGGAAACACCATATATTTT; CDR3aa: CSAGHSGNTIYF
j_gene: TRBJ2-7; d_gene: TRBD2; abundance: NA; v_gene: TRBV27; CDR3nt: TGTGCCAGCAGTTCCCCGGGACTAGCGGGAGCGCACTTC; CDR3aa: CASSSPGLAGAHF
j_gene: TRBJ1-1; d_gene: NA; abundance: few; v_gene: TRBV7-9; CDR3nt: TGTGCCAGCAGCTTAGTTTTAACTGAAGCTTTCTTT; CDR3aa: CASSLVLTEAFF
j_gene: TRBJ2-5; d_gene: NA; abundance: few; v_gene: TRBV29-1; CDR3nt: TGCAGCGTTGAAAGGGAGACCCAGTACTTC; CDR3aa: CSVERETQYF
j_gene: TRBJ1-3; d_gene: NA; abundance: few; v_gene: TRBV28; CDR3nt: TGTGCCAGCAGTTTCCGGGGAACCAACACCATATATTTT; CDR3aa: CASSFRGTNTIYF
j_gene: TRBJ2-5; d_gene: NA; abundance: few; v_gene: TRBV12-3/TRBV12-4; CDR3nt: TGTGCCAGCACCTTGGGGATCCAAGAGACCCAGTACTTC; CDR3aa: CASTLGIQETQYF
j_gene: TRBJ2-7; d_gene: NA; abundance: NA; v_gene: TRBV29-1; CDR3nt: TGCAGCGTTGAAGAGGGCCCAGGGGTCTCCTACGAGCAGTACTTC; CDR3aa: CSVEEGPGVSYEQYF
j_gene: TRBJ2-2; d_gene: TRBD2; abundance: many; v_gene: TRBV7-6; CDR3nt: TGTGCCAGCAGCTTAGGGACGACTAGCGGGAGGGCCGGGGAGCTGTTTTTT; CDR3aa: CASSLGTTSGRAGELFF
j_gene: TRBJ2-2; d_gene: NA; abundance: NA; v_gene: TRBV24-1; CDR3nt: TGTGCCACCAGTGATTTATTAGCGGAGAACACCGGGGAGCTGTTTTTT; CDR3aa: CATSDLLAENTGELFF
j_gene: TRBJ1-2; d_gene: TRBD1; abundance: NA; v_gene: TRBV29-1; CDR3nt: TGCAGCGTTGGCCCGACAGGGGAAAGCTATGGCTACACCTTC; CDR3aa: CSVGPTGESYGYTF
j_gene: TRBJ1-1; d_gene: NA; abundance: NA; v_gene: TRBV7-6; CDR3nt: TGTGCCAGCAGTCTCACAGGACTGAACACTGAAGCTTTCTTT; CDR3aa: CASSLTGLNTEAFF
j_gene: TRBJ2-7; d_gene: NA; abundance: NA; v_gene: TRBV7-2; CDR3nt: TGTGCCAGCAGCTTAAACAGGGTCCACGAGCAGTACTTC; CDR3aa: CASSLNRVHEQYF
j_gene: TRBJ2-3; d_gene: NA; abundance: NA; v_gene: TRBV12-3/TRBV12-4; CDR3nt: TGTGCCGCAATGGCAGATACGCAGTATTTT; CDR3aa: CAAMADTQYF
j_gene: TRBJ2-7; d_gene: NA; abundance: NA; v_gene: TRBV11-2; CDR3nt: TGTGCCAGCAGCTTCAGCGTGGGGCAGGGCTTAAGCTACGAGCAGTACTTC; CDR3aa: CASSFSVGQGLSYEQYF
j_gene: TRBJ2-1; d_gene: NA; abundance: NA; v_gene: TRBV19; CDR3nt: TGTGCCAGTAGTATGACAGTTAGCTATGAGCAGTTCTTC; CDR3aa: CASSMTVSYEQFF
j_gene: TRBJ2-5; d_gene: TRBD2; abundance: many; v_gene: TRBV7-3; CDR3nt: TGTGCCAAGGTCCTAGCGGAGATCCAAGAGACCCAGTACTTC; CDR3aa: CAKVLAEIQETQYF
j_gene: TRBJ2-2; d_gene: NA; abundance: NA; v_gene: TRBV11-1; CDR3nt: TGTGCCAGCAGCTTTAGAGCGGAGCCCACCGGGGAGCTGTTTTTT; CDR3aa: CASSFRAEPTGELFF
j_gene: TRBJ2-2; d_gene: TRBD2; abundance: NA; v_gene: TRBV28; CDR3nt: TGTGCCAGCCCCGCGGGGGACACCGGGGAGCTGTTTTTT; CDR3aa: CASPAGDTGELFF
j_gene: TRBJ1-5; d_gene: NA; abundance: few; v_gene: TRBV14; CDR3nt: TGTGCCAGCAGCCACGGTTATCAGCCCCAGCATTTT; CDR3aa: CASSHGYQPQHF
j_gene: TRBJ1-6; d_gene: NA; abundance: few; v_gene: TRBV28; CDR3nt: TGTGCCAGCAGTTTCCGCGCGAATTCACCCCTCCACTTT; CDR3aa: CASSFRANSPLHF
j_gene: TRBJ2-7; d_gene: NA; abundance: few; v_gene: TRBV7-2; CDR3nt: TGTGCCAGCAGCTTAGTTCGGGATGGGGTCTACGAGCAGTACTTC; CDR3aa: CASSLVRDGVYEQYF
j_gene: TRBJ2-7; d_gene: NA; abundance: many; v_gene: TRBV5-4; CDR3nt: TGTGCCAGCAGCCTACCGGGACGGGCCTACGAGCAGTACTTC; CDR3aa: CASSLPGRAYEQYF
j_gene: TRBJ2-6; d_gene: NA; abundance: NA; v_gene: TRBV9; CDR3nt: TGTGCCAGCAGCGTACCCATCGCGGGTTCTGGGGCCAACGTCCTGACTTTC; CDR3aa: CASSVPIAGSGANVLTF
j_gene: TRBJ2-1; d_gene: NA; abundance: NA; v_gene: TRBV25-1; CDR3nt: TGTGCCAGCAGTGAGCATTCCTACAATGAGCAGTTCTTC; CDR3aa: CASSEHSYNEQFF
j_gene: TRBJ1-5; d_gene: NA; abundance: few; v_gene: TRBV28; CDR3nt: TGTGCCAGCAGCCGGGGGGGGCCAAATCAGCCCCAGCATTTT; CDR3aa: CASSRGGPNQPQHF
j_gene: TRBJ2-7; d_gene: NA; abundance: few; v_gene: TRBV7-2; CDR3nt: TGTGCCAGCAGCTTAGGAACGGACGCCTACGAGCAGTACTTC; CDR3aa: CASSLGTDAYEQYF
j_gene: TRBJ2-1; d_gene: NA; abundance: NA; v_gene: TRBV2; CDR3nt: TGTGCCAGCAGTTTTGGGCTGAGCTCCTACAATGAGCAGTTCTTC; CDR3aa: CASSFGLSSYNEQFF
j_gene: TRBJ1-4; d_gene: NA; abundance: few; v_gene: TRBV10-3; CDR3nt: TGTGCCATCAGTGACGGACCTAATGAAAAACTGTTTTTT; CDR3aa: CAISDGPNEKLFF
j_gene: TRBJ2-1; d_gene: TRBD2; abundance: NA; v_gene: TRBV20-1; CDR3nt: TGCAGTGCTTTCGTAGCGGGAGGCTACAATGAGCAGTTCTTC; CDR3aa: CSAFVAGGYNEQFF
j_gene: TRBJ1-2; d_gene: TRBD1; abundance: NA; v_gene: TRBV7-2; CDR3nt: TGTGCCAGCAGCAAACAGGGGGCAGGAGGCTACACCTTC; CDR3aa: CASSKQGAGGYTF
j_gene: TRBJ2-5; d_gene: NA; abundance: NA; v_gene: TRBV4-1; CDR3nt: TGCGCCAGCAGCCAGCTAGAGGGGCGCAAGGAGACCCAGTACTTC; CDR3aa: CASSQLEGRKETQYF
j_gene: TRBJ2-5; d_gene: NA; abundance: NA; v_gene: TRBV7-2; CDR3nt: TGTGCCAGCAGTTATGGGACTTCCCTAGAGACCCAGTACTTC; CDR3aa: CASSYGTSLETQYF
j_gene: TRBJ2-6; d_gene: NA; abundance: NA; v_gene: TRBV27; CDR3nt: TGTGCCAGCAGTTTCAGCCCCTCTGGGGCCAACGTCCTGACTTTC; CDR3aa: CASSFSPSGANVLTF
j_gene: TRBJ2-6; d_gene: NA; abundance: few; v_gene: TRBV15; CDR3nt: TGTGCCACCAGCAGAGATCAAGGGAGTGGGGCCAACGTCCTGACTTTC; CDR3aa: CATSRDQGSGANVLTF
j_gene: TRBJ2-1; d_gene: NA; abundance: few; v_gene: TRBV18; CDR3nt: TGTGCCAGCTCCCCGGGGCTTATGGGGATTTACAATGAGCAGTTCTTC; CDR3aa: CASSPGLMGIYNEQFF
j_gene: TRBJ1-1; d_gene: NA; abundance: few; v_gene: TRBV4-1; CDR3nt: TGCGCCAGCAGCCAAGATGAGGGGGGTACTGAAGCTTTCTTT; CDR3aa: CASSQDEGGTEAFF
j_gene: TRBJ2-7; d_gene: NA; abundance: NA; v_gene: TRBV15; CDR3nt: TGTGCCACCAGCAGGTCCCGGGGCAACGAGCAGTACTTC; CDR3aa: CATSRSRGNEQYF
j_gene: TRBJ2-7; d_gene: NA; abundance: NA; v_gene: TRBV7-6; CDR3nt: TGTGCCAGCAGCTTAACCGTCATCGACGAGCAGTACTTC; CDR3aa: CASSLTVIDEQYF
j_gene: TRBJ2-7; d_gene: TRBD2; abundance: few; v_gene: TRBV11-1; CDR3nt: TGTGCCAGCAGCTTACGGATGGGGACTAGCGGAATGGAGCAGTACTTC; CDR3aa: CASSLRMGTSGMEQYF
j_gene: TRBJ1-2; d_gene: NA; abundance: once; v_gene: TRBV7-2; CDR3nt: TGTGCCAGCAGCAACCTGATTATGCCGAGGAAGGGCTACACCTTC; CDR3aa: CASSNLIMPRKGYTF
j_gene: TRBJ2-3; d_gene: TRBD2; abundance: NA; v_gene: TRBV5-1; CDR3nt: TGCGCCAGCAGCTTACGACTAGCGGGGGAGGTTATACATACGCAGTATTTT; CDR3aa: CASSLRLAGEVIHTQYF
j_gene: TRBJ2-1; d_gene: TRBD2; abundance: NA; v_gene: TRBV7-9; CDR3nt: TGTGCCAGCAGCTCCGCGGGCGGGGGGAACAATGAGCAGTTCTTC; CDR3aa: CASSSAGGGNNEQFF
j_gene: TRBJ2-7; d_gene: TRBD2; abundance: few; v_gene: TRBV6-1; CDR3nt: TGTGCCAGCAGTGAGGGACTAGGCGAGCAGTACTTC; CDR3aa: CASSEGLGEQYF
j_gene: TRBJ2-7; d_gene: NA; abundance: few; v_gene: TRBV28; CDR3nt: TGTGCCAGCTGTCGTGCAGGAGGCAGGGAGGACGAGCAGTACTTC; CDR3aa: CASCRAGGREDEQYF
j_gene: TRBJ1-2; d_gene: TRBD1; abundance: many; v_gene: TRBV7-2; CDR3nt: TGTGCCAGCAGCCCAGACAGGGGGCAGGGCTATGGCTACACCTTC; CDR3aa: CASSPDRGQGYGYTF
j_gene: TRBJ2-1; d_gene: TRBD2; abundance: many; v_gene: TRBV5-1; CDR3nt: TGCGCCAGCAGCTTCTCGGGAGCGGGGCCCTACAATGAGCAGTTCTTC; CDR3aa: CASSFSGAGPYNEQFF
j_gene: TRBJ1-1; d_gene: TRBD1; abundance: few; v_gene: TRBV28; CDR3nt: TGTGCCAGCAGTCACGGACAGGGCTACACTGAAGCTTTCTTT; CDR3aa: CASSHGQGYTEAFF
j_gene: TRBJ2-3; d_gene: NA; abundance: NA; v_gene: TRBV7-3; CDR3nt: TGTGCCAGCAGCTCTACCCCGGATACGCAGTATTTT; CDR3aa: CASSSTPDTQYF
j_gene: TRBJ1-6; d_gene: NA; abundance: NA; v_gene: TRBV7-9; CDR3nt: TGTGCCAGCAGCCAGCGACGGGCCATCGATTCACCCCTCCACTTT; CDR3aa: CASSQRRAIDSPLHF
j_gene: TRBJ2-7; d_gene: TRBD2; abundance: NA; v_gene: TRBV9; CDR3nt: TGTGCCAGCAGCCTAGCGGGGAACTCCTACGAGCAGTACTTC; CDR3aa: CASSLAGNSYEQYF
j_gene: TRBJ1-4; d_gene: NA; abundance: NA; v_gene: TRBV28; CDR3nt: TGTGCCAGCAGCCTAGCGACTACGCTAAATGAAAAACTGTTTTTT; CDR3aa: CASSLATTLNEKLFF
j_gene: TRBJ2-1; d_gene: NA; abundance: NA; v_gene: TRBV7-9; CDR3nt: TGTGCCAGCAGACTCCCTACGGGGTACAATGAGCAGTTCTTC; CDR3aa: CASRLPTGYNEQFF
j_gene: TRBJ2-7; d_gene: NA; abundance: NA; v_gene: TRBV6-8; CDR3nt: TGTGCCAGCGAAAGGCCCAACGAGCAGTACTTC; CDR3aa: CASERPNEQYF
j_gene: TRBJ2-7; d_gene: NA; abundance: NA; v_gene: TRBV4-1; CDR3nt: TGCGCCAGCAGCCCCGGACACCATTACGAGCAGTACTTC; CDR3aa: CASSPGHHYEQYF
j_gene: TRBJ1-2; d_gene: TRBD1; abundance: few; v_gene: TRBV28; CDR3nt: TGTGCCAGCACCCCAGGGACAGGTGGCTACACCTTC; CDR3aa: CASTPGTGGYTF